A selection of T cell receptor beta chains follows, all from one sample in a study of regulatory T cells in long-lasting Graves disease. TCRdb passed the multiplex PCR reads through MiXCR, listing each CDR3 protein once. The data contain hundreds of thousands of distinct CDR3 sequences, 22% of them singletons. The input for sequencing was peripheral blood mononuclear cells (PBMCs), taken when the disease was refractory, from a patient treated with antithyroid drugs. Receptor source: a female donor with Graves disease. CDR3s include the opening cysteine and the closing phenylalanine or tryptophan. D genes are given only for firm matches. Clone size appears in some rows only: once, few, many, or a class for an expanded clone.

-	TRBV20-1	TRBJ1-1	-	CSARKSTAFF	TGCAGTGCCAGGAAATCTACCGCTTTCTTT
few	TRBV3-1	TRBJ1-6	-	CASSQRTANSPLHF	TGTGCCAGCAGCCAACGGACAGCCAATTCACCCCTCCACTTT
many	TRBV28	TRBJ1-6	-	CASSWPPGKRESPLHF	TGTGCCAGCAGCTGGCCCCCGGGGAAGAGAGAATCACCCCTCCACTTT
few	TRBV13	TRBJ2-1	TRBD2	CASSSVRDAGGRNNEQFF	TGTGCCAGCAGTTCGGTCCGCGATGCGGGAGGGCGGAACAATGAGCAGTTCTTC
few	TRBV12-3/TRBV12-4	TRBJ2-1	TRBD2	CASSLSGGAVKQFF	TGTGCCAGCAGTTTAAGCGGGGGGGCGGTCAAGCAGTTCTTC
-	TRBV6-2/TRBV6-3	TRBJ1-2	-	CASSTVYTGTYGYTF	TGTGCCAGCAGTACTGTTTATACAGGAACCTATGGCTACACCTTC
-	TRBV28	TRBJ1-3	TRBD1	CASSPPYRGQATIYF	TGTGCCAGCAGCCCGCCGTACAGGGGCCAGGCCACCATATATTTT
many	TRBV15	TRBJ2-5	-	CATSPRPRGFPETQYF	TGTGCCACCAGCCCGAGGCCTAGGGGTTTCCCTGAGACCCAGTACTTC
many	TRBV10-3	TRBJ2-6	TRBD1	CAISESTTGPGANVLTF	TGTGCCATCAGTGAGTCTACGACAGGGCCTGGGGCCAACGTCCTGACTTTC
-	TRBV6-1	TRBJ2-2	TRBD1	CASTLQGLTGELFF	TGTGCCAGCACTCTACAGGGGCTGACCGGGGAGCTGTTTTTT
many	TRBV15	TRBJ1-5	-	CATSGNLDMPQHF	TGTGCCACCAGCGGAAACCTAGATATGCCCCAGCATTTT
-	TRBV30	TRBJ1-2	-	CAWRGTGPNYGYTF	TGTGCCTGGAGGGGAACTGGGCCCAACTATGGCTACACCTTC
few	TRBV20-1	TRBJ1-5	TRBD1	CSAPLAAQGGNQPQHF	TGCAGTGCCCCGCTCGCGGCACAGGGGGGCAATCAGCCCCAGCATTTT
-	TRBV6-9	TRBJ1-1	-	CASSSMGDTEAFF	TGTGCCAGCAGTTCCATGGGGGACACTGAAGCTTTCTTT
many	TRBV30	TRBJ1-2	TRBD1	CAWSTGDGYTF	TGTGCCTGGAGCACAGGGGATGGCTACACCTTC
many	TRBV14	TRBJ2-7	-	CASSQDRVAEQYF	TGTGCCAGCAGCCAAGATCGAGTAGCGGAGCAGTACTTC
few	TRBV7-2	TRBJ2-7	-	CASSYPSRSYEQYF	TGTGCCAGCAGCTACCCCAGCCGGTCCTACGAGCAGTACTTC
many	TRBV12-3/TRBV12-4	TRBJ1-1	-	CASSLGAGDTEAFF	TGTGCCAGCAGTTTGGGTGCAGGGGACACTGAAGCTTTCTTT
-	TRBV6-1	TRBJ1-6	-	CASSPGRDNSPLHF	TGTGCCAGCAGTCCCGGACGGGATAATTCACCCCTCCACTTT
many	TRBV7-2	TRBJ2-4	-	CASSPPRGAKNIQYF	TGTGCCAGCAGCCCCCCGAGGGGAGCCAAAAACATTCAGTACTTC
many	TRBV2	TRBJ1-2	-	CASSDIVGVEYGYTF	TGTGCCAGCAGTGATATTGTCGGCGTAGAATATGGCTACACCTTC
few	TRBV6-2/TRBV6-3	TRBJ1-3	-	CASSYSGNGNTIYF	TGTGCCAGCAGTTACTCAGGGAATGGAAACACCATATATTTT
few	TRBV10-3	TRBJ1-1	-	CAISDLREAFF	TGTGCCATCAGTGACCTCAGGGAAGCTTTCTTT
many	TRBV2	TRBJ1-6	-	CASSREHYRVINSPLHF	TGTGCCAGCAGTAGAGAACACTACAGGGTAATAAATTCACCCCTCCACTTT
many	TRBV28	TRBJ2-5	TRBD2	CASSFIALKREREETQYF	TGTGCCAGCAGTTTTATCGCCCTGAAGCGGGAGAGGGAAGAGACCCAGTACTTC
once	TRBV7-3	TRBJ2-1	TRBD2	CASSLTRASGGSEQFF	TGTGCCAGCAGCTTAACTCGAGCTAGCGGGGGATCTGAGCAGTTCTTC
-	TRBV6-2/TRBV6-3	TRBJ1-5	-	CASRTPALGNQPQHF	TGTGCCAGCCGGACCCCTGCCCTGGGCAATCAGCCCCAGCATTTT
few	TRBV4-3	TRBJ2-7	-	CASSQDLFSYEQYF	TGCGCCAGCAGCCAAGATCTTTTCAGCTACGAGCAGTACTTC
-	TRBV20-1	TRBJ2-5	-	CSACLQETQYF	TGCAGTGCGTGTCTGCAAGAGACCCAGTACTTC
few	TRBV6-1	TRBJ2-2	-	CASTLTDSPGELFF	TGTGCCAGCACCCTTACCGACTCTCCCGGGGAGCTGTTTTTT
-	TRBV12-3/TRBV12-4	TRBJ2-1	-	CASSPRDTTYNEQFF	TGTGCCAGCAGTCCCAGGGACACCACCTACAATGAGCAGTTCTTC
few	TRBV28	TRBJ1-5	TRBD1	CASSTGTGHQPQHF	TGTGCCAGCAGCACCGGGACAGGGCACCAGCCCCAGCATTTT
-	TRBV28	TRBJ1-6	-	CASRPPKGSPLHF	TGTGCCAGCCGCCCCCCGAAAGGGTCACCCCTCCACTTT
many	TRBV20-1	TRBJ2-6	TRBD2	CSASGGGSGANVLTF	TGCAGTGCTAGTGGGGGGGGGTCCGGGGCCAACGTCCTGACTTTC
many	TRBV28	TRBJ1-2	TRBD1	CAIENRDSYGYTF	TGTGCCATAGAAAACCGGGACAGCTATGGCTACACCTTC
many	TRBV6-1	TRBJ2-7	-	CASSVGQTSSYEQYF	TGTGCCAGCAGTGTCGGACAGACTAGCTCCTACGAGCAGTACTTC
many	TRBV12-3/TRBV12-4	TRBJ1-1	-	CASSLWGAGEAFF	TGTGCCAGCAGTTTGTGGGGCGCAGGAGAAGCTTTCTTT
many	TRBV12-5	TRBJ2-5	-	CASGFQETQYF	TGTGCTAGTGGTTTTCAGGAGACCCAGTACTTC
many	TRBV28	TRBJ2-7	-	CASSSTSTGSYEQYF	TGTGCCAGCAGTTCCACATCGACAGGTTCCTACGAGCAGTACTTC
-	TRBV19	TRBJ1-2	-	CASSNSPAGGCTF	TGTGCCAGTAGTAACTCCCCCGCCGGGGGCTGCACCTTC
-	TRBV20-1	TRBJ2-3	-	CSASDAGSTDTQYF	TGCAGTGCTAGCGACGCTGGAAGCACAGATACGCAGTATTTT
many	TRBV7-2	TRBJ1-2	-	CASSPNWGGLYYGYTF	TGTGCCAGCAGCCCGAATTGGGGGGGGCTGTACTATGGCTACACCTTC